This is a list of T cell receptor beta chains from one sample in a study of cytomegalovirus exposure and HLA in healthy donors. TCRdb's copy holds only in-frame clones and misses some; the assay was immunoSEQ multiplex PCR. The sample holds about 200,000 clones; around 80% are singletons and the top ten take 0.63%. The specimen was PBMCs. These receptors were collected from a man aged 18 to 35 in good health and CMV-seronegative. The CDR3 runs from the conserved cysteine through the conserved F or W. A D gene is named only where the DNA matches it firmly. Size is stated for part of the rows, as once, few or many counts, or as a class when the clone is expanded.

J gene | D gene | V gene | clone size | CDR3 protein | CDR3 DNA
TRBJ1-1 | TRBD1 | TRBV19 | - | CASSLQGLNTEAFF | TGTGCCAGTAGTTTACAGGGGTTAAACACTGAAGCTTTCTTT
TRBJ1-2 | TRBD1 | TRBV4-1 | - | CASSQGGTGGGYTF | TGCGCCAGCAGCCAAGGCGGGACAGGGGGTGGCTACACCTTC
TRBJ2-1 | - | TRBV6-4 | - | CASSVALEGEQFF | TGTGCCAGCAGTGTAGCTCTTGAAGGTGAGCAGTTCTTC
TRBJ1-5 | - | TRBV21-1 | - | CASSKVVLTSYIQPQHF | TGTGCCAGCAGCAAAGTCGTATTGACAAGTTATATACAGCCCCAGCATTTT
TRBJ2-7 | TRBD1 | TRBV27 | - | CASTDRASYEQYF | TGTGCCAGCACGGACAGGGCCTCCTACGAGCAGTACTTC
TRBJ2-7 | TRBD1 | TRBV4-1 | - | CASSQNQGAYEQYF | TGCGCCAGCAGCCAAAACCAGGGGGCCTACGAGCAGTACTTC
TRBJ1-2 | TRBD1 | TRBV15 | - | CATSTMGQGVYGYTF | TGTGCCACCAGCACAATGGGACAGGGAGTCTATGGCTACACCTTC
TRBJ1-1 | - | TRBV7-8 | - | CASSQQGPTEAFF | TGTGCCAGCAGTCAACAGGGTCCCACTGAAGCTTTCTTT
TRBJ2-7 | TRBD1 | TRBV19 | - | CASSTRQGASYEQYF | TGTGCCAGTAGTACTCGACAGGGAGCCTCGTACGAGCAGTACTTC
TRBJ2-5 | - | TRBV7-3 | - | CASSLNGLEETQYF | TGTGCCAGCAGCTTAAACGGCCTGGAGGAGACCCAGTACTTC
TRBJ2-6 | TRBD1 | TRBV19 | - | CATRTGGANVLTF | TGTGCCACTAGGACAGGAGGGGCCAACGTCCTGACTTTC
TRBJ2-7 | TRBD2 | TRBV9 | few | CASSVVGDGILAGLASEQYF | TGTGCCAGCAGCGTAGTTGGGGACGGGATTTTGGCGGGACTAGCCTCCGAGCAGTACTTC
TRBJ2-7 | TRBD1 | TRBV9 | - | CASSKALGGQGATGYEQYF | TGTGCCAGCAGCAAAGCTCTGGGGGGACAGGGGGCGACGGGGTACGAGCAGTACTTC
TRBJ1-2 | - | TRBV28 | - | CASSSGLWGYTF | TGTGCCAGCAGTTCGGGACTTTGGGGCTACACCTTC
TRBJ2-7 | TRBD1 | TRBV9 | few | CASSPYSGTGLSYEQYF | TGTGCCAGCAGCCCCTATTCCGGGACAGGGTTGTCCTACGAGCAGTACTTC
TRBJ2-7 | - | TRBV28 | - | CASSEFTGGYEQYF | TGTGCCAGCAGTGAATTCACAGGCGGCTACGAGCAGTACTTC
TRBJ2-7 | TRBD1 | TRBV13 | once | CASSRLRDRWYEQYF | TGTGCCAGCAGCCGACTCCGGGACAGATGGTACGAGCAGTACTTC
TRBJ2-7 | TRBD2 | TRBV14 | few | CASSPAGGFHEQYF | TGTGCCAGCAGCCCAGCGGGAGGGTTCCACGAGCAGTACTTC
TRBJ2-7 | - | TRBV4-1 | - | CASSPAPSDSYEQYF | TGCGCCAGCAGCCCCGCCCCTAGCGACTCCTACGAGCAGTACTTC
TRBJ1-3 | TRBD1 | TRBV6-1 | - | CASRPSDRARNTIYF | TGTGCCAGCAGACCTTCGGACAGGGCCAGAAACACCATATATTTT
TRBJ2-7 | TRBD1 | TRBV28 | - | CASSFGGQVGGEQYF | TGTGCCAGCAGTTTCGGCGGACAGGTGGGCGGCGAGCAGTACTTC
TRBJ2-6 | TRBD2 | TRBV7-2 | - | CASSTWTSGPSGANVLTF | TGTGCCAGCAGCACCTGGACTAGCGGGCCGTCTGGGGCCAACGTCCTGACTTTC
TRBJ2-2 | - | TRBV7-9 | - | CASSSSGELFF | TGTGCCAGCAGTAGTAGCGGGGAGCTGTTTTTT
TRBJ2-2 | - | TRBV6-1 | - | CASTQGPNTGELFF | TGTGCCAGCACGCAGGGGCCGAACACCGGGGAGCTGTTTTTT
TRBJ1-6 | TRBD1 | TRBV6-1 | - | CASSEAQGSSYNSPLHF | TGTGCCAGCAGTGAAGCACAGGGGAGCTCCTATAATTCACCCCTCCACTTT
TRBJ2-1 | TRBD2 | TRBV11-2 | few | CASSSTSGVYNEQFF | TGTGCCAGCAGCTCAACTAGCGGGGTTTACAATGAGCAGTTCTTC
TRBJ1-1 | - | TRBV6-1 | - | CASIFSRTVQAFF | TGTGCCAGCATTTTCTCACGGACAGTACAGGCTTTCTTT
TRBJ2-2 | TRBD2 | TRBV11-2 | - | CASSTRLAEITGELFF | TGTGCCAGCAGCACCCGACTAGCGGAAATAACCGGGGAGCTGTTTTTT
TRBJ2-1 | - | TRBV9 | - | CASSVADIYNEQFF | TGTGCCAGCAGCGTGGCGGATATTTACAATGAGCAGTTCTTC
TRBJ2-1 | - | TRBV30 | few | CAWSVLPNEQFF | TGTGCCTGGAGTGTCCTACCCAATGAGCAGTTCTTC
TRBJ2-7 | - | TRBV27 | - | CASSLSRGPAYEQYF | TGTGCCAGCAGTTTAAGTCGGGGTCCGGCCTACGAGCAGTACTTC
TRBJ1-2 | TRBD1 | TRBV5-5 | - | CASSPDREYGYTF | TGTGCCAGCAGCCCCGACAGGGAGTATGGCTACACCTTC
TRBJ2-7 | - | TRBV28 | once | CASSLSPSYEQYF | TGTGCCAGCAGTCTCAGTCCATCTTACGAGCAGTACTTC
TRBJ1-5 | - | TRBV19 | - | CASTQGGQPQHF | TGTGCCAGTACACAGGGTGGTCAGCCCCAGCATTTT
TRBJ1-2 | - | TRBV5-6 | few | CASSFRGWGTGYTF | TGTGCCAGCAGCTTTCGGGGTTGGGGAACGGGCTACACCTTC
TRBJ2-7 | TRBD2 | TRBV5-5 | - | CASSWGLAEPYEQYF | TGTGCCAGCAGCTGGGGACTAGCGGAGCCCTACGAGCAGTACTTC
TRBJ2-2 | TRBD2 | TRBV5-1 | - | CASSPRTSSYVGGELFF | TGCGCCAGCAGTCCTCGGACTAGCTCCTATGTGGGGGGGGAGCTGTTTTTT
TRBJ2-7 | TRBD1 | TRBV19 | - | CASSPWTGWNEQYF | TGTGCCAGTAGTCCCTGGACAGGGTGGAACGAGCAGTACTTC
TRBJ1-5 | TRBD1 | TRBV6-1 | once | CASSGKDRAQSNQPQHF | TGTGCCAGCAGTGGAAAAGACAGGGCTCAGAGCAATCAGCCCCAGCATTTC
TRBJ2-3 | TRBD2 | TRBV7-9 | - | CASSSGTSVTDTQYF | TGTGCCAGCAGCTCGGGGACTAGCGTCACAGATACGCAGTATTTT
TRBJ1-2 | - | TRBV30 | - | CAWSGPSVADLKWYGYTF | TGTGCCTGGAGTGGCCCCTCGGTGGCAGACTTAAAGTGGTATGGCTACACCTTC
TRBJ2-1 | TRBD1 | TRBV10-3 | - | CAISDDRGAYNEQFF | TGTGCCATCAGTGATGACAGGGGCGCCTACAATGAGCAGTTCTTC
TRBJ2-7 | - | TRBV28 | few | CASTSSGQYEQYF | TGTGCCAGCACCTCTTCGGGTCAGTACGAGCAGTACTTC
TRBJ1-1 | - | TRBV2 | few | CASIRDRNTEAFF | TGTGCCAGCATTAGAGACAGGAACACTGAAGCTTTCTTT
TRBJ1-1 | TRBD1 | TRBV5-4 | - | CASRRSQGTVDTEAFF | TGTGCCAGCAGACGATCACAGGGGACTGTCGATACTGAAGCTTTCTTT
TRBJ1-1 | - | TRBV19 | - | CASRPPWGENTEAFF | TGTGCCAGTAGACCCCCCTGGGGGGAGAACACTGAAGCTTTCTTT
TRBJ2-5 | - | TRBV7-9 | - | CSSSLVGPVQETQYF | TGTTCCAGCAGCTTAGTGGGCCCCGTTCAAGAGACCCAGTACTTC
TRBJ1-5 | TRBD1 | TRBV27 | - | CASSSTGGQPQHF | TGTGCCAGCAGTTCCACAGGGGGACAGCCCCAGCATTTT
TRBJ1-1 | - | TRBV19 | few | CASSHGGRIEAFF | TGTGCCAGTAGTCACGGGGGTCGGATTGAAGCTTTCTTT
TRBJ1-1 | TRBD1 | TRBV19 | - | CASSSRDRGTEAFF | TGTGCCAGTAGTAGCCGGGACAGGGGCACTGAAGCTTTCTTT
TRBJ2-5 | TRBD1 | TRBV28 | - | CASSPRDRASQETQYF | TGTGCCAGCAGTCCAAGGGACAGGGCCAGCCAAGAGACCCAGTACTTC
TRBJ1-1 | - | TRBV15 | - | CATSRDREFSTEAFF | TGTGCCACCAGCAGAGACAGGGAATTCTCCACTGAAGCTTTCTTT
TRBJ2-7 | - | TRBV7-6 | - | CASSPWGRVGRDEQYF | TGTGCCAGCAGCCCCTGGGGGCGGGTAGGTAGAGACGAGCAGTACTTC
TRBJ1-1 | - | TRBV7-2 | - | CASSPQGNTEAFF | TGTGCCAGCAGCCCACAGGGGAACACTGAAGCTTTCTTT
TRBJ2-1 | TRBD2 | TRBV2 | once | CAGTGTSGINEQFF | TGTGCCGGCACCGGGACTAGCGGGATCAATGAGCAGTTCTTC
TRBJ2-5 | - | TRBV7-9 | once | CASSLIPEETQYF | TGTGCCAGCAGCTTAATCCCAGAAGAGACCCAGTACTTC
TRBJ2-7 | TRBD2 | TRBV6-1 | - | CASGLAGPYEQYF | TGTGCCTCGGGGCTAGCGGGTCCCTACGAGCAGTACTTC
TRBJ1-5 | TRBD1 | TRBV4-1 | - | CASSQGGQGLQPQHF | TGCGCCAGCAGCCAAGGTGGACAGGGGCTGCAGCCCCAGCATTTT
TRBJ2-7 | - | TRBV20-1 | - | CSAKENREPYF | TGCAGTGCTAAAGAGAACAGGGAGCCGTACTTC